A single sample gave rise to the 8 T cell receptor beta chains below, sequenced in a study of cytomegalovirus exposure and HLA in healthy donors. Here immunoSEQ multiplex PCR was the method, and the copy in TCRdb shows in-frame clones only, minus some. The data contain about 120,000 clones, approximately 91% of them singletons. Sequencing input: PBMCs. The receptors were sampled from a man younger than 35 in good health and CMV-seropositive.

The CDR3 nucleotides are TGTGCCAGCAGCTGGAGGGGGCACAATCAGCCCCAGCATTTT. It codes for CASSWRGHNQPQHF. This chain joins TRBV2 and TRBJ1-5; 7 bases are a match to TRBD1. Per germline, CDR1 SNHLY and CDR2 FYNNEI. The CDR3 loop spans 14 amino acids. V shed 6 bases, J shed 3 bases, and the junction held 5 bases outside the gene matches. The variable domain in full, with the rest retrieved from reference TRBV2 and TRBJ1-5, is EPEVTQTPSHQVTQMGQEVILRCVPISNHLYFYWYRQILGQKVEFLVSFYNNEISEKSEIFDDQFSVERPDGSNFTLKIRSTKLEDSAMYFCASSWRGHNQPQHFGDGTRLSIL.

This chain links TRBV28 with TRBJ1-4, with 8 bases lining up with TRBD1. The CDR3 is made up of 16 amino acids. Losses at the gene ends were 5 bases for V and 5 bases for J; bases not matched to a gene: 10. Germline-derived CDR1 and CDR2 are MDHEN and SYDVKM. CDR3 coding DNA: TGTGCCAGCAGTCACAGACAGGGGAGAGGGAATGAAAAACTGTTTTTT. Translating gives CASSHRQGRGNEKLFF. Full variable domain (remainder filled in from reference TRBV28 and TRBJ1-4): DVKVTQSSRYLVKRTGEKVFLECVQDMDHENMFWYRQDPGLGLRLIYFSYDVKMKEKGDIPEGYSVSREKKERFSLILESASTNQTSMYLCASSHRQGRGNEKLFFGSGTQLSVL.

The count of this clone is one. The V and J genes are TRBV13 and TRBJ1-3; D gene unclear. This CDR3 spans 14 amino acids. Trimming removed 7 bases at V and 5 bases at J, with 15 bases between. CDR1 is PRHDT and CDR2 is FYEKMQ in the germline V gene (reference sequence). CDR3 residues: CASTTRGGRNTIYF. In nucleotides, the CDR3 is TGTGCCAGCACCACACGGGGAGGGAGAAACACCATATATTTT.

The chain couples TRBV5-1 to TRBJ2-3, with a possible D match to TRBD2 (5 bases). There are 15 residues in the CDR3. The germline CDR1 and CDR2 sequences are SGHRS and YFSETQ. Trimming shortened V by 3 bases and J by 2 bases, and 13 bases separated the two germline ends. The CDR3 DNA reads TGCGCCAGCAGCTCCCGAGGGCTTTACACAGATACGCAGTATTTT. Translated, it gives CASSSRGLYTDTQYF.

The genes are TRBV10-2 and TRBJ1-2; tentatively, D is TRBD1 (6 bases). This CDR3 region has 14 residues. V was cut by 0 bases and J by 6 bases, with 11 bases left in between. Germline-derived CDR1 and CDR2 are WSHSY and SAAADI. CDR3 sequence reads: CASSESQGRNGYTF. The CDR3 DNA is TGCGCCAGCAGTGAGTCTCAGGGGCGGAATGGCTACACCTTC.

The chain employs TRBV7-9 and TRBJ2-3; D gene ambiguous. Per the germline V gene, CDR1 is SEHNR and CDR2 is FQNEAQ (reference sequence). V lost 5 bases and J 3 bases, leaving 3 bases between the germline ends. The CDR3 contains 11 residues. CDR3 sequence reads: CASSHTDTQYF. CDR3 bases: TGTGCCAGCAGCCATACAGATACGCAGTATTTT.

The chain links TRBV9 to TRBJ1-1, with 9 bases lining up with TRBD1. The length of the CDR3 is 16 residues. V was clipped by 3 bases and J by 4 bases; unmatched bases: 10. Germline V gene data show CDR1 as SGDLS and CDR2 as YYNGEE. CDR3: CASSGPTGGYGTEAFF. For the CDR3, the DNA is TGTGCCAGCAGCGGGCCGACAGGGGGGTACGGCACTGAAGCTTTCTTT.

The chain uses TRBV29-1 and TRBJ2-5; TRBD1 agrees at 9 bases. The germline V gene has CDR1 SQVTM and CDR2 ANQGSEA. The CDR3 totals 16 residues. V trimming: 4 bases; J trimming: 4 bases; junction bases outside the gene matches: 13. CDR3 amino acids: CSVVGGTGSFAETQYF. The CDR3 nucleotides are TGCAGCGTTGTCGGGGGGACAGGGAGTTTCGCAGAGACCCAGTACTTC.